The 8 T cell receptor beta chains below all came from one sample that was sequenced in a study of blood T cell repertoires in COVID-19. Sequenced by immunoSEQ multiplex PCR; TCRdb stores in-frame clones only, minus some. Of around 250,000 clones listed, about 87% are singletons. What was sequenced was peripheral blood. The receptors derive from a woman aged 65 to 85 with active or convalescent COVID-19.

The V gene is TRBV11-2, the J gene TRBJ2-7; the D is unclear. Trimming took off 5 bases at V and 3 bases at J, with 5 bases between the two ends. Germline CDR1 SGHAT, CDR2 FQNNGV. This CDR3 has 11 amino acids. The CDR3 bases are TGTGCCAGCAGCCAAAACTACGAGCAGTACTTC. This codes for CASSQNYEQYF.

This clone showed up just a few times. J is TRBJ2-2 and V is TRBV6-5; a possible D gene is TRBD2 (6 bases). The CDR3 has 14 residues. From germline, CDR1 is MNHEY and CDR2 SVGAGI. Trimming cost V 9 bases and J 1 base, with 12 bases left between them. The CDR3 nucleotides read TGTGCCAGTTGGGGAGGAGGGAACACCGGGGAGCTGTTTTTT. Amino acid sequence: CASWGGGNTGELFF.

The genes are TRBV19 and TRBJ1-5; TRBD1 matches 9 bases. The length of the CDR3 is 15 residues. CDR1 and CDR2 from the germline V gene are LNHDA and SQIVND (reference sequence). The V gene end was trimmed by 8 bases and the J gene end by 5 bases; junction bases not matched to a gene: 10. CDR3 bases: TGTGCCAGTGAAAAAAACAGGGGGCGCGATCAGCCCCAGCATTTT. It specifies CASEKNRGRDQPQHF.

This clone is a singleton in its sample. Other DNA sequences in this specimen translate into the identical CDR3. The chain couples TRBV6-5 to TRBJ2-1; 10 nucleotides agree with TRBD2. V was clipped by 2 bases and J by 5 bases; unmatched bases: 3. CDR1 MNHEY and CDR2 SVGAGI come from the germline V gene. The CDR3 is 15 amino acids. The CDR3 nucleotides read TGTGCCAGCAGTTACGGGACTAGCGCTAACAATGAGCAGTTCTTC. Its translation: CASSYGTSANNEQFF.

Only one count was recorded for this clone. This rearrangement joins TRBV19 to TRBJ1-6, with D perhaps matching TRBD1 (5 bases). The CDR3 length is 14 residues. Trimming left V 6 bases short and J 6 bases short, with 12 bases between. Germline V gene data show CDR1 as LNHDA and CDR2 as SQIVND (reference sequence). CDR3: CASRRQIVNSPLHF. CDR3 sequence (DNA): TGTGCCAGTAGAAGACAGATTGTTAATTCACCCCTCCACTTT.

The chain has TRBV6-5 and TRBJ1-1; D gene uncertain. The CDR3 contains 10 residues. Germline V gives CDR1 MNHEY, CDR2 SVGAGI. V was pared by 7 bases and J by 5 bases, with 5 bases between. The CDR3 reads CASMSTEAFF. The CDR3 DNA reads TGTGCCAGCATGAGTACTGAAGCTTTCTTT.

The rearrangement uses TRBV7-8 and TRBJ1-2; D unclear. From germline, CDR1 is SGHVS and CDR2 FQNEAQ. Deletions cut 3 bases from V and 8 bases from J, with 19 bases between. The CDR3 has 15 amino acids. CDR3 amino acids: CASSFRPVNTGGYTF. The CDR3 bases are TGTGCCAGCAGCTTTCGCCCAGTCAATACGGGAGGCTACACCTTC. The complete variable domain, with remaining parts taken from reference TRBV7-8 and TRBJ1-2, reads GAGVSQSPRYKVAKRGQDVALRCDPISGHVSLFWYQQALGQGPEFLTYFQNEAQLDKSGLPSDRFFAERPEGSVSTLKIQRTQQEDSAVYLCASSFRPVNTGGYTFGSGTRLTVV.

V and J are TRBV6-2 or TRBV6-3 and TRBJ2-5, with TRBD2 matching 11 bases. CDR1 and CDR2 from the germline V gene are MNHEY and SVGEGT. The V segment lost 6 bases and the J segment 4 bases; nucleotides outside the gene matches: 4. CDR3 length equals 14 residues. In DNA, the CDR3 is TGTGCCAGCAGCTTCGGGACTAGCGGAGAGACCCAGTACTTC. This gives the protein CASSFGTSGETQYF.